The present entry profiles one TCR beta chain with its context. The data are from a study of blood T cell repertoires in COVID-19. The assay was immunoSEQ multiplex PCR, and TCRdb's table has in-frame clones only and misses some. The table includes 100,000 to 150,000 clones, approximately 80% detected once. This CDR3 comprises 13 residues. Germline CDR1 reads WSHSY; CDR2 reads SAAADI. Trimming at V came to 0 bases and at J to 8 bases, leaving 1 base not matched to a gene. The sequence was collected from a middle-aged man with active or convalescent COVID-19. This chain connects TRBV10-2 to TRBJ1-2; 9 nucleotides match TRBD1. The sample comprised peripheral blood. This CDR3 is CASSESGQGGYTF. The CDR3 coding sequence is TGCGCCAGCAGTGAGTCGGGACAGGGAGGCTACACCTTC.